A selection of T cell receptor beta chains follows, all from one sample in a study of post-analysis software for immune sequencing data. TCRdb re-called the PCR reads through MiXCR, storing one row per CDR3 protein. This table has fewer than 850,000 distinct CDR3 sequences, roughly 27% appearing once. The sample comprised blood. These receptors were taken from a girl aged 10 to 17 with multiple sclerosis. The CDR3 runs from the conserved cysteine through the conserved F or W. The D gene is left open where the match is weak. Part of the rows lack a size; the others show once, few, many or a class for expanded clones.

CDR3nt: TGTGCCAGCATGCCTACCCAAGAGACCCAGTACTTC; CDR3aa: CASMPTQETQYF; v_gene: TRBV11-1; abundance: -; j_gene: TRBJ2-5; d_gene: -
CDR3nt: TGCAGCGTTGAAGCTGGGGGGCTAGGCACAGATACGCAGTATTTT; CDR3aa: CSVEAGGLGTDTQYF; v_gene: TRBV29-1; abundance: many; j_gene: TRBJ2-3; d_gene: -
CDR3nt: TGCGCCAGCAGCTTAATTGCAGGGGGTGCCACCGGGGAGCTGTTTTTT; CDR3aa: CASSLIAGGATGELFF; v_gene: TRBV5-1; abundance: few; j_gene: TRBJ2-2; d_gene: TRBD1
CDR3nt: TGCAGTGCTAGGCGGATTTTTGTGGGAGTGTACGATGAGCAGTTCTTC; CDR3aa: CSARRIFVGVYDEQFF; v_gene: TRBV20-1; abundance: -; j_gene: TRBJ2-1; d_gene: -
CDR3nt: TGTGCCAGCAGCCGACTAGCGGGATTAAACAATGAGCAGTTCTTC; CDR3aa: CASSRLAGLNNEQFF; v_gene: TRBV9; abundance: many; j_gene: TRBJ2-1; d_gene: TRBD2
CDR3nt: TGCAGCGCGAGACTAGCGAGATACGAGCAGTACTTC; CDR3aa: CSARLARYEQYF; v_gene: TRBV29-1; abundance: -; j_gene: TRBJ2-7; d_gene: TRBD2
CDR3nt: TGCAGTGCCCCAAGGGTAAACACTGAAGCTTTCTTT; CDR3aa: CSAPRVNTEAFF; v_gene: TRBV20-1; abundance: -; j_gene: TRBJ1-1; d_gene: -
CDR3nt: TGCAGTGCTACGAACCGGGACAGGGGGTACAATGAGCAGTTCTTC; CDR3aa: CSATNRDRGYNEQFF; v_gene: TRBV20-1; abundance: -; j_gene: TRBJ2-1; d_gene: TRBD1
CDR3nt: TGTGCCACCAGCAGGGAGCCGAGCTCCTATAATTCACCCCTCCACTTT; CDR3aa: CATSREPSSYNSPLHF; v_gene: TRBV15; abundance: -; j_gene: TRBJ1-6; d_gene: -
CDR3nt: TGTGCCATCAGTGAAGAAGTCCGTGAGCAGTTCTTC; CDR3aa: CAISEEVREQFF; v_gene: TRBV10-3; abundance: -; j_gene: TRBJ2-1; d_gene: -
CDR3nt: TGTGCCAGCAGGGGGGACAGGGGTAATTCACCCCTCCACTTT; CDR3aa: CASRGDRGNSPLHF; v_gene: TRBV2; abundance: -; j_gene: TRBJ1-6; d_gene: TRBD1
CDR3nt: TGTGCCAGCAGCCTGGACAAACTCCTTAGCAATCAGCCCCAGCATTTT; CDR3aa: CASSLDKLLSNQPQHF; v_gene: TRBV7-2; abundance: few; j_gene: TRBJ1-5; d_gene: -
CDR3nt: TGTGCCAGCAGGGTGGGGGCGTCGAACACTGAAGCTTTCTTT; CDR3aa: CASRVGASNTEAFF; v_gene: TRBV7-2; abundance: few; j_gene: TRBJ1-1; d_gene: -
CDR3nt: TGCGCCAGCAGCCAAGATCTCCGGACGAGCTCCTACGAGCAGTACTTC; CDR3aa: CASSQDLRTSSYEQYF; v_gene: TRBV4-3; abundance: -; j_gene: TRBJ2-7; d_gene: -
CDR3nt: TGCAGCGCAGGTGTCGGGGTTTGGAATGAGCAGTTCTTC; CDR3aa: CSAGVGVWNEQFF; v_gene: TRBV29-1; abundance: few; j_gene: TRBJ2-1; d_gene: -
CDR3nt: TGTGCCAGCAGCTCCTCGGCTAGCGGAACCTACGAGCAGTACTTC; CDR3aa: CASSSSASGTYEQYF; v_gene: TRBV7-2; abundance: few; j_gene: TRBJ2-7; d_gene: TRBD2
CDR3nt: TGCAGTGCTAGACAGTGGAACACTGAAGCTTTCTTT; CDR3aa: CSARQWNTEAFF; v_gene: TRBV20-1; abundance: -; j_gene: TRBJ1-1; d_gene: -
CDR3nt: TGCAGTGCTGCAGGACTAGAGACCCAGTACTTC; CDR3aa: CSAAGLETQYF; v_gene: TRBV20-1; abundance: -; j_gene: TRBJ2-5; d_gene: -
CDR3nt: TGTGCCAGCAGTTTAGTAGGATACCACGAGCAGTACTTC; CDR3aa: CASSLVGYHEQYF; v_gene: TRBV12-3/TRBV12-4; abundance: -; j_gene: TRBJ2-7; d_gene: -
CDR3nt: TGTGCCAGCAGTTACTCCCCCCCGGGACAGGGGAGGACCAAAAACATTCAGTACTTC; CDR3aa: CASSYSPPGQGRTKNIQYF; v_gene: TRBV6-5; abundance: few; j_gene: TRBJ2-4; d_gene: TRBD1
CDR3nt: TGTGCCAGCAGTGCCCCGTCCAGGGCTACTGAGCAGTTCTTC; CDR3aa: CASSAPSRATEQFF; v_gene: TRBV27; abundance: -; j_gene: TRBJ2-1; d_gene: -
CDR3nt: TGCGCCAGCAGCTTGCCCCTAGCGCCCTCCTACAATGAGCAGTTCTTC; CDR3aa: CASSLPLAPSYNEQFF; v_gene: TRBV5-1; abundance: few; j_gene: TRBJ2-1; d_gene: -
CDR3nt: TGCGCCAGCAGCCAAGATGTTTTGGGAAGCGATGAGCAGTTCTTC; CDR3aa: CASSQDVLGSDEQFF; v_gene: TRBV4-3; abundance: few; j_gene: TRBJ2-1; d_gene: -
CDR3nt: TGTGCCAGCAGCACAAGACTAGCGGTTAGCACAGATACGCAGTATTTT; CDR3aa: CASSTRLAVSTDTQYF; v_gene: TRBV7-6; abundance: many; j_gene: TRBJ2-3; d_gene: TRBD2
CDR3nt: TGTGCCAGCAGTTTCGTACTGGGACAGGGGGTTGGCGGCTATGGCTACACCTTC; CDR3aa: CASSFVLGQGVGGYGYTF; v_gene: TRBV12-3/TRBV12-4; abundance: many; j_gene: TRBJ1-2; d_gene: TRBD1
CDR3nt: TGTGCCACCAGTGATTCACCTGGACTAGCGGGTAGCACAGATACGCAGTATTTT; CDR3aa: CATSDSPGLAGSTDTQYF; v_gene: TRBV24-1; abundance: -; j_gene: TRBJ2-3; d_gene: TRBD2
CDR3nt: TGCAGTGCTAGGGGGCAGTACCAAGAGACCCAGTACTTC; CDR3aa: CSARGQYQETQYF; v_gene: TRBV20-1; abundance: few; j_gene: TRBJ2-5; d_gene: -
CDR3nt: TGTGCCAGCAGTTATGGCTTCGGTCACAATGAGCAGTTCTTC; CDR3aa: CASSYGFGHNEQFF; v_gene: TRBV6-2/TRBV6-3; abundance: -; j_gene: TRBJ2-1; d_gene: -
CDR3nt: TGCAGTGCTAGGCCCGGACAGGAACCTGAAAAACTGTTTTTT; CDR3aa: CSARPGQEPEKLFF; v_gene: TRBV20-1; abundance: -; j_gene: TRBJ1-4; d_gene: TRBD1
CDR3nt: TGTGCCAGCAGCCCTAGGGTAGGGGCCGTTCGGTCCTACGAGCAGTACTTC; CDR3aa: CASSPRVGAVRSYEQYF; v_gene: TRBV27; abundance: -; j_gene: TRBJ2-7; d_gene: -
CDR3nt: TGTGCCAGCAGTTTTACCTGGGACATGAGGGTGAATGAGCAGTTCTTC; CDR3aa: CASSFTWDMRVNEQFF; v_gene: TRBV28; abundance: -; j_gene: TRBJ2-1; d_gene: -
CDR3nt: TGCAGCGCTAGACAGGGCCACGAGCAGTACTTC; CDR3aa: CSARQGHEQYF; v_gene: TRBV29-1; abundance: few; j_gene: TRBJ2-7; d_gene: TRBD1
CDR3nt: TGTGCCATCAGTGTCTCAGATACGCGCCCTGAAGCTTTCTTT; CDR3aa: CAISVSDTRPEAFF; v_gene: TRBV10-3; abundance: -; j_gene: TRBJ1-1; d_gene: -
CDR3nt: TGTGCCAGCAGCCCAAGCAGGGGCAATGTGCAGTTCTTC; CDR3aa: CASSPSRGNVQFF; v_gene: TRBV7-2; abundance: -; j_gene: TRBJ2-1; d_gene: -
CDR3nt: TGTGCCAGCAGCCGTACAGGGACTGAAGCTTTCTTT; CDR3aa: CASSRTGTEAFF; v_gene: TRBV3-1; abundance: few; j_gene: TRBJ1-1; d_gene: -
CDR3nt: TGCAGTGCGATCAAGACTGGCGGCATACAAGAGACCCAGTACTTC; CDR3aa: CSAIKTGGIQETQYF; v_gene: TRBV20-1; abundance: -; j_gene: TRBJ2-5; d_gene: -
CDR3nt: TGTGCCAGCAGTTTAGGGGGGACAGGCGTCTACGAGCAGTACTTC; CDR3aa: CASSLGGTGVYEQYF; v_gene: TRBV28; abundance: -; j_gene: TRBJ2-7; d_gene: TRBD1
CDR3nt: TGTGCCATCAGCCAACAGGGGGCCAATGGCTACACCTTC; CDR3aa: CAISQQGANGYTF; v_gene: TRBV10-3; abundance: once; j_gene: TRBJ1-2; d_gene: TRBD1
CDR3nt: TGTGCCAGCAGCGTAAGGGGTAGTTCCTCCGATACGCAGTATTTT; CDR3aa: CASSVRGSSSDTQYF; v_gene: TRBV9; abundance: -; j_gene: TRBJ2-3; d_gene: -
CDR3nt: TGTGCCACCAGTGATCCGAAGACCTCCACAGATACGCAGTATTTT; CDR3aa: CATSDPKTSTDTQYF; v_gene: TRBV24-1; abundance: few; j_gene: TRBJ2-3; d_gene: -
CDR3nt: TGCAGTGCCCCTGGGGGCGGGAGCTCCTACGAGCAGTACTTC; CDR3aa: CSAPGGGSSYEQYF; v_gene: TRBV20-1; abundance: few; j_gene: TRBJ2-7; d_gene: -
CDR3nt: TGTGCCAGCAACTTACTAGCGGGGGGAAGCACAGATACGCAGTATTTT; CDR3aa: CASNLLAGGSTDTQYF; v_gene: TRBV7-2; abundance: -; j_gene: TRBJ2-3; d_gene: TRBD2
CDR3nt: TGTGCCAGCAGCTTGTTAGGTGGGGGACGAAGGGAAAAACTGTTTTTT; CDR3aa: CASSLLGGGRREKLFF; v_gene: TRBV5-6; abundance: -; j_gene: TRBJ1-4; d_gene: -
CDR3nt: TGTGCCAGCAGCCATGGCTACGAGCAGTTCTTC; CDR3aa: CASSHGYEQFF; v_gene: TRBV3-1; abundance: few; j_gene: TRBJ2-1; d_gene: -
CDR3nt: TGTGCCAGCAGCGAAAGGGACAGTCGGGAGACCCAGTACTTC; CDR3aa: CASSERDSRETQYF; v_gene: TRBV7-9; abundance: -; j_gene: TRBJ2-5; d_gene: TRBD1
CDR3nt: TGTGCCAGCAGTTTACCCTTCCTTAGCAATCAGCCCCAGCATTTT; CDR3aa: CASSLPFLSNQPQHF; v_gene: TRBV28; abundance: few; j_gene: TRBJ1-5; d_gene: -
CDR3nt: TGTGCCACCAGTGACCTCCGGGACAGTAGCACAGATACGCAGTATTTT; CDR3aa: CATSDLRDSSTDTQYF; v_gene: TRBV24-1; abundance: -; j_gene: TRBJ2-3; d_gene: TRBD1
CDR3nt: TGTGCCAGCAGTTACCGGTTTGAGGGGACAACTAATGAAAAACTGTTTTTT; CDR3aa: CASSYRFEGTTNEKLFF; v_gene: TRBV6-6; abundance: few; j_gene: TRBJ1-4; d_gene: -
CDR3nt: TGTGCCAGCAGTTACGCCAGGGATGGGGCTGGCTACACCTTC; CDR3aa: CASSYARDGAGYTF; v_gene: TRBV6-6; abundance: few; j_gene: TRBJ1-2; d_gene: -
CDR3nt: TGTGCCAGTAGTATGTTATTCCCCCCTGGGGCCAACGTCCTGACTTTC; CDR3aa: CASSMLFPPGANVLTF; v_gene: TRBV19; abundance: -; j_gene: TRBJ2-6; d_gene: -
CDR3nt: TGTGCCAGCAGCGTAAAATGGGGCGGAAACTATGGCTACACCTTC; CDR3aa: CASSVKWGGNYGYTF; v_gene: TRBV9; abundance: many; j_gene: TRBJ1-2; d_gene: -